The 3 T cell receptor beta chains given below trace back to one sample, sequenced in a study of blood T cell repertoires in COVID-19. Only in-frame clones appear in the TCRdb table, and some are missing; sequencing was by immunoSEQ multiplex PCR. The sample lists 120,000 or so clones; roughly 86% were seen once. The specimen was peripheral blood. These receptors originate from a woman aged 55-70 years with acute or convalescent COVID-19.

This clone was observed once. The chain uses TRBV9 and TRBJ1-2; 7 nucleotides align to TRBD1. The CDR3 is 16 residues long. Germline V gives CDR1 SGDLS, CDR2 YYNGEE. J was trimmed by 5 bases and V by 5 bases; bases with no gene match: 15. CDR3 loop: CASSFRGDRVEYGYTF. CDR3 nucleotide sequence: TGTGCCAGCAGTTTCCGGGGCGACAGGGTGGAATATGGCTACACCTTC.

This rearrangement joins TRBV2 to TRBJ2-3, with 12 bases fitting TRBD1. This CDR3 has 15 amino acids. Germline loops: CDR1 SNHLY, CDR2 FYNNEI. V was clipped by 5 bases and J by 4 bases; unmatched bases: 4. CDR3 sequence (DNA): TGTGCCAGCAGTAGGGACAGGGGGCTGGCAGATACGCAGTATTTT. As protein: CASSRDRGLADTQYF.

This clone was counted a few times. J is TRBJ2-1 and V is TRBV29-1; D gene uncertain. Germline CDR1 SQVTM, CDR2 ANQGSEA. The CDR3 contains 13 residues. Trimming stripped 3 bases from V and 8 bases from J, with 14 bases between. As DNA, the CDR3 is TGCAGCGTTGATACACCCCTGGCGGATGAGCAGTTCTTC. It specifies CSVDTPLADEQFF.